Below are 9 T cell receptor beta chains sequenced from a single sample in a study of PD-L1 blockade in urothelial cancer. Time point noted: pretreatment peripheral blood. Some clones are missing from TCRdb's copy, which holds only in-frame ones; the method was immunoSEQ multiplex PCR. The sample lists 130,000 or so clones, around 85% occurring once. Here the sequenced sample was PBMCs, taken around atezolizumab (anti-PD-L1) treatment. These receptors were taken from a man aged 50 or older with urothelial cancer.

The chain employs TRBV5-1 and TRBJ2-7, with a possible D match to TRBD2 (6 bases). The CDR3 is made up of 18 amino acids. V was clipped by 4 bases and J by 6 bases, with 29 bases between them. Germline V gene data show CDR1 as SGHRS and CDR2 as YFSETQ. Here the CDR3 reads CASSPPGTRLRMKGEQYF. CDR3 nucleotides: TGCGCCAGCAGCCCCCCCGGGACTCGATTACGGATGAAGGGCGAGCAGTACTTC.

The chain links TRBV25-1 to TRBJ2-4; 7 nucleotides line up with TRBD2. The germline gives CDR1 MGHDK, CDR2 SYGVNS. The trim removed 4 bases at V and 2 bases at J, leaving 5 bases unmatched. The CDR3 consists of 15 residues. CDR3 DNA sequence: TGTGCCAGCAGTGGCGGGGGTGGGTCCAAAAACATTCAGTACTTC. Translation gives CASSGGGGSKNIQYF.

The V call is TRBV28, the J call TRBJ2-2, with D possibly matching TRBD1 (6 bases). The CDR3 spans 15 residues. Germline-derived CDR1 and CDR2 are MDHEN and SYDVKM. V lost 5 bases, J lost 7 bases, and 17 bases lay in between. The CDR3 loop reads CASSEQGLIIGELFF. The CDR3 DNA reads TGTGCCAGCAGTGAACAGGGTTTGATTATCGGGGAGCTGTTTTTT. The full variable domain, in which reference TRBV28 and TRBJ2-2 provide the parts outside the CDR3, is DVKVTQSSRYLVKRTGEKVFLECVQDMDHENMFWYRQDPGLGLRLIYFSYDVKMKEKGDIPEGYSVSREKKERFSLILESASTNQTSMYLCASSEQGLIIGELFFGEGSRLTVL.

The V and J genes are TRBV5-1 and TRBJ2-1, with D tentatively TRBD1 (6 bases). Germline assignment: CDR1 SGHRS and CDR2 YFSETQ. Trimming took off 0 bases at V and 5 bases at J, with 9 bases between the two ends. The CDR3 has 14 residues. Written as DNA, the CDR3 is TGCGCCAGCAGCTTGGGGGGGCACGACAATGAGCAGTTCTTC. Translated, it gives CASSLGGHDNEQFF.

In DNA form, the CDR3 reads TGTGCCAGCAGCTTGGCAGGGTGGGAGACCCAGTACTTC. Translated: CASSLAGWETQYF. The chain is built from TRBV5-6 and TRBJ2-5; a possible D gene is TRBD1 (5 bases). CDR3 length: 13 amino acids. V was shortened by 0 bases and J by 5 bases, with 8 bases between the two germline ends. In germline, CDR1 is SGHDT, CDR2 YYEEEE. Based on the CDR3 plus reference TRBV5-6 and TRBJ2-5, the full variable domain is DAGVTQSPTHLIKTRGQQVTLRCSPKSGHDTVSWYQQALGQGPQFIFQYYEEEERQRGNFPDRFSGHQFPNYSSELNVNALLLGDSALYLCASSLAGWETQYFGPGTRLLVL.

J is TRBJ2-4 and V is TRBV5-1; TRBD1 aligns across 10 bases. This CDR3 has 15 amino acids. Per the germline V gene, CDR1 is SGHRS and CDR2 is YFSETQ. The V gene end was trimmed by 3 bases and the J gene end by 7 bases; junction bases not matched to a gene: 7. CDR3 sequence reads: CASSSTGTGVNIQYF. In DNA form, the CDR3 reads TGCGCCAGCAGCTCCACCGGGACAGGGGTGAACATTCAGTACTTC.

The genes are TRBV5-4 and TRBJ2-3; no clear D. CDR1 is SGHNT, CDR2 YYREEE, per germline (reference sequence). The V gene lost 5 bases and the J gene lost 2 bases, with 27 bases spanning the gap. This CDR3 has 19 residues. The CDR3 coding sequence is TGTGCCAGCAGTTCCACGGTGACCCGATCTTTAGCTTACACAGATACGCAGTATTTT. Protein: CASSSTVTRSLAYTDTQYF.

V gene TRBV28 combines with J gene TRBJ1-3; no clear D gene. This CDR3 spans 15 amino acids. V lost 7 bases and J lost 0, with 13 bases in between. Germline V lookup: CDR1 MDHEN, CDR2 SYDVKM. Here the CDR3 reads CASIGLLRSGNTIYF. For the CDR3, the DNA is TGTGCCAGCATTGGGCTGCTTCGCTCTGGAAACACCATATATTTT.

This clone was observed once. V is TRBV18 and J is TRBJ2-3; 7 nucleotides align to TRBD2. The CDR3 is made up of 13 amino acids. CDR1 is KGHSH, CDR2 LQKENI, per germline. The ends lost 8 bases at V and 5 bases at J; junction bases unmatched: 7. CDR3 bases: TGTGCCAGCCAAACTAGCGCCCGAGATACGCAGTATTTT. It translates to CASQTSARDTQYF.